What follows are 30 T cell receptor beta chains derived from one specimen sequenced in a study of metastatic and nonmetastatic thyroid tumors. MiXCR re-clonotyped the PCR reads for TCRdb. The repertoire has around 44,000 clones, 25% to 30% of them found once; the top ten carry about 10%. All patients were untreated before thyroid surgery. The sample consisted of blood. These TCRs come from a male donor with papillary thyroid cancer or a benign thyroid nodule (not recorded which). Some clones in this sample may be carry-over from other donors' samples.

There are a few counts of this clone. At one end, the junction sequence differs from germline, possibly due to a read error. The rearrangement uses TRBV6-1 and TRBJ2-2; D is possibly TRBD1 (6 bases). Per the germline V gene, CDR1 is MNHNS and CDR2 is SASEGT. The CDR3 spans 16 residues. CDR3 region: CASSARQDVNIGELFF. The CDR3 coding sequence is TGTGCCAGCAGTGCCCGACAGGATGTGAACATCGGGGAGCTGTTTTTT.

Judged by abundance, this clone is medium-sized (0.01 to 0.1%). The chain carries TRBV6-1 and TRBJ2-2; D gene uncertain. Germline V gene data show CDR1 as MNHNS and CDR2 as SASEGT. The ends were cut back, 5 bases at V and 4 bases at J, with 5 bases in the middle. This CDR3 contains 12 residues. As DNA, the CDR3 is TGTGCCAGCAGTTTCATCACCGGGGAGCTGTTTTTT. Protein product: CASSFITGELFF.

About this clone itself: The CDR3 does not end in the conserved phenylalanine or tryptophan, so this is likely a read error. The CDR3 here is CAISEFLEGGGTEAFL. In DNA, the CDR3 is TGTGCCATCAGTGAGTTCTTGGAGGGAGGGGGCACTGAAGCTTTCCTT. V usage is TRBV10-3 and J usage is TRBJ1-1, with D perhaps TRBD1 (6 bases). Trimming took 1 base from V and 4 from J, leaving 16 bases between them. CDR1 ENHRY and CDR2 SYGVKD come from the germline V gene. CDR3 size: 16 residues.

This clone was seen ten or more times. The gene calls are TRBV19 and TRBJ2-1; the D is unclear. This CDR3 region has 10 residues. The germline CDR1 and CDR2 sequences are LNHDA and SQIVND (reference sequence). Written as DNA, the CDR3 is TGTGCGGTAGGGTACAATGAGCAGTTCTTC. Translation: CAVGYNEQFF.

Worth noting for this clone: Compared with germline, one end of the junction differs, possibly owing to a read error. This CDR3 is also generated by other DNA sequences in the sample. The chain uses TRBV7-9 and TRBJ1-1; D possibly corresponds to TRBD1 (5 bases). The CDR3 has 12 residues. The germline V gene has CDR1 SEHNR and CDR2 FQNEAQ (reference sequence). CDR3 protein: CANSQGNTEAFF. The CDR3 DNA follows: TGTGCCAACAGCCAGGGTAACACTGAAGCTTTCTTT.

This clone was seen ten or more times. V usage is TRBV20-1 and J usage is TRBJ2-5; perhaps D is TRBD1 or TRBD2 (6 bases each). The germline gives CDR1 DFQATT, CDR2 SNEGSKA (reference sequence). The CDR3 runs 15 residues. The V gene lost 0 bases and the J gene lost 3 bases, with 14 bases spanning the gap. The DNA of the CDR3 is TGCAGTGCTAGAGATTTGGGGGGCCGGGAAGAGACCCAGTACTTC. Amino acid sequence: CSARDLGGREETQYF.

The chain combines TRBV9 with TRBJ1-1; TRBD1 is a possible D gene (5 bases). The germline CDR1 and CDR2 sequences are SGDLS and YYNGEE. Trimming pared 4 bases from V and 3 bases from J, leaving 16 bases between. The CDR3 has 15 residues. Here the CDR3 DNA reads TGTGCCAGCAGCCCTGGTGGGGCAGCGGACACTGAAGCTTTCTTT. Its protein is CASSPGGAADTEAFF. The variable domain in full, completed from reference TRBV9 and TRBJ1-1, reads DSGVTQTPKHLITATGQRVTLRCSPRSGDLSVYWYQQSLDQGLQFLIQYYNGEERAKGNILERFSAQQFPDLHSELNLSSLELGDSALYFCASSPGGAADTEAFFGQGTRLTVV.

This clone showed up many times. This chain connects TRBV4-2 to TRBJ2-3; 11 positions match TRBD2. The CDR3 totals 16 residues. Germline V lookup: CDR1 LGHNA, CDR2 YNFKEQ. The V and J ends lost 1 base and 6 bases, in that order; junction bases with no gene match: 6. The CDR3 nucleotides read TGTGCCAGCAGCCAAGCCCTAGCGGGAGGTGAGGATACGCAGTATTTT. Translated: CASSQALAGGEDTQYF.

This clone was recorded at least ten times. The chain combines TRBV6-2 or TRBV6-3 with TRBJ1-4; D is unclear. The germline CDR1 and CDR2 sequences are MNHEY and SVGEGT. This CDR3 comprises 18 residues. V dropped 8 bases and J dropped 0 bases, with 22 bases sitting between them. The CDR3, as DNA: TGTGCCAGCCGACCCGGTCACAGCCCTACTGCAACTAATGAAAAACTGTTTTTT. It yields the protein CASRPGHSPTATNEKLFF.

There are many counts of this clone. The chain carries TRBV5-1 and TRBJ2-1; either TRBD1 or TRBD2 may fit D (5 bases each). CDR3 size: 11 residues. Germline CDR1 and CDR2: SGHRS and YFSETQ. V shed 7 bases and J shed 3 bases, with 5 bases lying between them. CDR3 DNA sequence: TGCGCCAGCGGGGGCTACAATGAGCAGTTCTTC. Protein sequence: CASGGYNEQFF.

In its sample, this clone was seen many times. The chain couples TRBV6-1 to TRBJ1-5; the D is unclear. V dropped 3 bases and J dropped 3 bases, with 6 bases sitting between them. Germline-derived CDR1 and CDR2 are MNHNS and SASEGT. CDR3 size: 13 residues. The CDR3 is CASSERFNQPQHF. CDR3 nucleotide sequence: TGTGCCAGCAGTGAGAGGTTCAATCAGCCCCAGCATTTT.

The chain links TRBV7-2 to TRBJ1-5, with D possibly matching TRBD1 (6 bases). The CDR3 totals 14 residues. V dropped 6 bases and J dropped 6 bases, with 15 bases sitting between them. The V gene's germline CDR1 is SGHTA and CDR2 FQGNSA. CDR3 sequence: CASSSRTVRQPQHF. The CDR3 nucleotides are TGTGCCAGCAGTTCCCGGACAGTACGTCAGCCCCAGCATTTT. Full variable domain (outside the CDR3, taken from reference TRBV7-2 and TRBJ1-5): GAGVSQSPSNKVTEKGKDVELRCDPISGHTALYWYRQSLGQGLEFLIYFQGNSAPDKSGLPSDRFSAERTGGSVSTLTIQRTQQEDSAVYLCASSSRTVRQPQHFGDGTRLSIL.

With regard to this clone: Other DNA sequences in the sample encode the same CDR3. V and J are TRBV20-1 and TRBJ2-7, with 14 positions matching TRBD2. After removal of 6 bases from V and 3 bases from J, the junction contained 10 bases not matched to a gene. Germline CDR1 and CDR2: DFQATT and SNEGSKA (reference sequence). This CDR3 region has 16 residues. The CDR3 is CSALDSGLAGGYEQYF. For the CDR3, the DNA is TGCAGTGCCTTAGACAGCGGACTAGCGGGGGGCTACGAGCAGTACTTC.

This clone is termed medium-sized (0.01 to 0.1%). The gene calls are TRBV6-5 and TRBJ2-7; no reliable D call. This CDR3 is built from 13 residues. Germline V CDR1 and CDR2: MNHEY, SVGAGI. V was cut by 2 bases and J by 7 bases, with 12 bases left in between. In DNA, the CDR3 is TGTGCCAGCAGTTACACATACGGCTCAGAGCAGTACTTC. It codes for CASSYTYGSEQYF.

This CDR3 is CSAMTDDYEQYF. The CDR3 DNA sequence: TGCAGTGCTATGACAGACGACTACGAGCAGTACTTC. The chain joins TRBV20-1 to TRBJ2-7, with D maybe TRBD1 (5 bases). V was pared by 4 bases and J by 3 bases, with 10 bases between. The CDR3 sequence is 12 residues long. In germline, CDR1 is DFQATT, CDR2 SNEGSKA (reference sequence).

This clone was observed a few times. Possible read error: a much larger clone is one base away. The CDR3 does not close with the conserved phenylalanine or tryptophan, likely indicating a read error. Because the CDR3's place on the DNA is in doubt, the DNA is left out and the CDR3 is given as listed by TCRdb. The same CDR3 arises from other DNA sequences in this sample as well. V and J are TRBV9 and TRBJ2-6; the table's D gene call, TRBD2, was not cross checked with the DNA. Germline values: CDR1 SGDLS, CDR2 YYNGEE. The CDR3 is 8 residues long, counting both termini. The CDR3 protein is CASSIRTS.

This clone occurred a few times. CDR3 sequence reads: CASSSAGASVWGYTF. The CDR3 nucleotides read TGTGCCAGCAGCTCGGCAGGGGCAAGTGTGTGGGGCTACACCTTC. V gene TRBV5-4 combines with J gene TRBJ1-2, with D possibly being TRBD1 (6 bases). V was clipped by 3 bases and J by 8 bases, with 20 bases between them. The CDR3 has 15 amino acids. Looked up from germline, CDR1 is SGHNT and CDR2 is YYREEE (reference sequence).

This clone was detected ten times or more. The chain carries TRBV12-3 or TRBV12-4 and TRBJ2-1; D call uncertain. The CDR3 has 12 residues. Trimming cost V 7 bases and J 13 bases, with 17 bases left between them. The CDR3 nucleotides are TGTGCCAGCACCCCGGGTGAGGACCCCCAGTTCTTC. Translating it yields CASTPGEDPQFF.

This clone has ten or more counts. The V call is TRBV3-1, the J call TRBJ2-7; TRBD2 agrees at 13 bases. The CDR3 spans 15 residues. V dropped 3 bases and J dropped 9; count of bases not matched to a gene: 8. Germline CDR1 reads LGHDT; CDR2 reads YNNKEL (reference sequence). CDR3 amino acids: CASSHYGLAGEVQYF. CDR3 DNA: TGTGCCAGCAGCCATTACGGACTAGCGGGAGAGGTGCAGTACTTC.

This clone was found a few times. This rearrangement joins TRBV6-1 to TRBJ1-2; 8 positions match TRBD1. Germline V gene sequence: CDR1 MNHNS, CDR2 SASEGT. V gave up 5 bases and J gave up 6 bases; unmatched junction bases: 14. The CDR3 totals 16 residues. The CDR3 nucleotides read TGTGCCAGCAGTCTCGCTACACCAGGGGGCGGCGATGGCTACACCTTC. It is translated as CASSLATPGGGDGYTF.

This chain joins TRBV20-1 and TRBJ2-2; D remains unclear. CDR1 is DFQATT, CDR2 SNEGSKA, per germline (reference sequence). This CDR3 spans 15 amino acids. CDR3 region: CIVRDTAFVTGELFF. CDR3 sequence (DNA): TGCATTGTTAGAGATACAGCTTTTGTCACCGGGGAGCTGTTTTTT.

The chain has TRBV28 and TRBJ2-1; maybe TRBD2 (5 bases). CDR1 and CDR2 (germline): MDHEN, SYDVKM. The CDR3 has 14 residues. The V end was cut by 6 bases, the J end by 12 bases, with 21 bases between. CDR3 protein: CASRGTRGSFWQFF. CDR3 in DNA: TGTGCCAGCAGGGGAACCCGTGGGAGCTTCTGGCAGTTCTTC.

The V and J genes are TRBV20-1 and TRBJ2-7; TRBD1 is a possible D gene (5 bases). The V gene's germline CDR1 is DFQATT and CDR2 SNEGSKA (reference sequence). The V and J ends lost 5 bases and 11 bases respectively, with 22 bases between them. The length of the CDR3 is 13 residues. CDR3 bases: TGCAGTGCTCCTCGACAGTGGCCAAAGGAGAAGTACTTC. Protein: CSAPRQWPKEKYF.

V gene TRBV27 combines with J gene TRBJ2-7, with D perhaps matching TRBD1 (6 bases). Germline CDR1 reads MNHEY; CDR2 reads SMNVEV (reference sequence). The CDR3 extends over 15 amino acids. Trimming stripped 6 bases from V and 5 bases from J, with 20 bases between. The CDR3 reads CASRTDPGQWNEQYF. The CDR3 region has the DNA TGTGCCAGCAGGACCGACCCGGGACAATGGAACGAGCAGTACTTC.

There are many counts of this clone. The chain links TRBV28 to TRBJ2-5; TRBD2 matches 8 bases. The germline gives CDR1 MDHEN, CDR2 SYDVKM. J gave up 9 bases and V 5 bases, and 11 bases lay outside the gene matches. This CDR3 has 14 residues. CDR3 DNA sequence: TGTGCCAGCAGTCCATTAGCGGGGAGTCACCCCCAGTACTTC. Its protein is CASSPLAGSHPQYF.

The chain recombines TRBV18 with TRBJ2-7, with D perhaps matching TRBD1 or TRBD2 (5 bases each). Germline CDR1 reads KGHSH; CDR2 reads LQKENI. The V and J ends lost 3 bases and 2 bases respectively, with 11 bases between them. This CDR3 comprises 14 residues. Written as DNA, the CDR3 is TGTGCCAGCTCACCCCGGGACGCTGCCTACGAGCAGTACTTC. Its protein product is CASSPRDAAYEQYF. Based on the CDR3 plus reference TRBV18 and TRBJ2-7, the full variable domain is NAGVMQNPRHLVRRRGQEARLRCSPMKGHSHVYWYRQLPEEGLKFMVYLQKENIIDESGMPKERFSAEFPKEGPSILRIQQVVRGDSAAYFCASSPRDAAYEQYFGPGTRLTVT.

This clone was seen more than once but under ten times. One end of the junction varies from germline; a read error may be responsible. The chain recombines TRBV28 with TRBJ1-5; D is unresolved. Germline CDR1 and CDR2: MDHEN and SYDVKM. The CDR3 has 13 residues. The DNA of the CDR3 is TGTGCCAGCAGTACTGGCCTCTATCATCCCCAGCATTTT. It translates to CASSTGLYHPQHF.

This clone is judged medium-sized (0.01 to 0.1%). The chain couples TRBV20-1 to TRBJ2-2; 10 nucleotides line up with TRBD2. V lost 2 bases to trimming and J lost 3 bases; unmatched junction nucleotides: 0. The V gene's germline CDR1 is DFQATT and CDR2 SNEGSKA (reference sequence). This CDR3 comprises 14 residues. CDR3 coding DNA: TGCAGTGCTAGACTAGCGGGAGACACCGGGGAGCTGTTTTTT. This gives the protein CSARLAGDTGELFF.

This clone was counted only a few times. The gene calls are TRBV2 and TRBJ2-6, with D uncertain. V was trimmed by 9 bases and J by 4 bases, leaving 10 bases between them. The CDR3 has 13 amino acids. The germline CDR1 and CDR2 sequences are SNHLY and FYNNEI. CDR3 in DNA: TGTGCCAGTGGCGGAGAGGGGGCCAACGTCCTGACTTTC. Translating it yields CASGGEGANVLTF.

The rearrangement uses TRBV20-1 and TRBJ2-3; no reliable D call. The V end lost 6 bases, the J end lost 6 bases, and 22 bases lay between the germline ends. Germline V gene sequence: CDR1 DFQATT, CDR2 SNEGSKA (reference sequence). The CDR3 is 15 residues long. The CDR3 DNA sequence: TGCAGTGCAATGACACTCTCGGCAACCCCCGATACGCAGTATTTT. It specifies CSAMTLSATPDTQYF.